These 5 T cell receptor beta chains were all obtained from the same sample, sequenced in a study of T cell responses to AZD1222 COVID-19 vaccine. The protocol was immunoSEQ multiplex PCR, while the TCRdb copy is restricted to in-frame clones and leaves out a portion. The data contain some 170,000 clones, around nine tenths of them seen just once; the ten biggest clones take up approximately 1.8%. The sample consisted of peripheral blood, taken on day 0 of AZD1222 vaccination. These receptors were taken from an adult in good health.

This clone has more than one count but fewer than ten. The chain employs TRBV28 and TRBJ1-1, with a possible D match to TRBD1 (5 bases). The V gene lost 7 bases and the J gene lost 4 bases, with 19 bases spanning the gap. The CDR3 spans 15 residues. Per germline, CDR1 MDHEN and CDR2 SYDVKM. The CDR3 bases are TGTGCCAGCATCCCCAACAAGGGGAGTGGCACTGAAGCTTTCTTT. This gives the protein CASIPNKGSGTEAFF.

J is TRBJ1-1 and V is TRBV6-5, with D unresolved. The CDR3 totals 10 residues. Germline CDR1 is MNHEY and CDR2 is SVGAGI. The V gene lost 8 bases and the J gene lost 8 bases, with 9 bases spanning the gap. CDR3 region: CASGLSEAFF. For the CDR3, the DNA is TGTGCCAGCGGTTTATCCGAAGCTTTCTTT.

The chain employs TRBV28 and TRBJ2-2; D not certain. The V gene lost 10 bases and the J gene lost 4 bases, with 19 bases spanning the gap. This CDR3 comprises 15 residues. Germline V gene data show CDR1 as MDHEN and CDR2 as SYDVKM. CDR3 sequence reads: CAISRPAAGTGELFF. The DNA of the CDR3 is TGTGCCATCTCCAGGCCCGCAGCTGGCACCGGGGAGCTGTTTTTT.

The chain is built from TRBV11-2 and TRBJ2-1; 8 bases line up with TRBD1. The CDR3 extends over 14 amino acids. Per the germline V gene, CDR1 is SGHAT and CDR2 is FQNNGV. V dropped 1 base and J dropped 9; count of bases not matched to a gene: 5. CDR3 protein: CASSLGQGATEQFF. The CDR3 DNA sequence: TGTGCCAGCAGCTTAGGGCAGGGGGCCACTGAGCAGTTCTTC. Full variable domain (missing parts from reference TRBV11-2 and TRBJ2-1): EAGVAQSPRYKIIEKRQSVAFWCNPISGHATLYWYQQILGQGPKLLIQFQNNGVVDDSQLPKDRFSAERLKGVDSTLKIQPAKLEDSAVYLCASSLGQGATEQFFGPGTRLTVL.

This chain links TRBV30 with TRBJ1-3; no reliable D call. The CDR3 runs 15 residues. Germline-derived CDR1 and CDR2 are GTSNPN and SVGIG (reference sequence). Trimming stripped 4 bases from V and 2 bases from J, with 15 bases between. CDR3 residues: CAWTALRGPGNTIYF. The CDR3 coding sequence is TGTGCCTGGACCGCCCTCCGTGGACCTGGAAACACCATATATTTT.